These 25 T cell receptor beta chains were all obtained from the same sample, sequenced in a study of blood T cells in healthy people across ages. Alongside a J-beta primer mix, a sample-barcoded 5' primer served in a second PCR lasting about 7 to 11 cycles. Using its own MiXCR run on the 5' RACE reads, TCRdb lists one record per CDR3 protein. The sample yields 1.5 million to 2 million distinct CDR3 sequences, less than 50% seen once. Input material: blood. All receptors come from a woman aged 35 to 49 in good health.

This clonotype was seen more than once but under ten times. V usage is TRBV7-9 and J usage is TRBJ2-7; D is perhaps TRBD2 (6 bases). The CDR3 totals 17 residues. Per the germline V gene, CDR1 is SEHNR and CDR2 is FQNEAQ (reference sequence). The ends were cut back, 4 bases at V and 0 bases at J, with 19 bases in the middle. The CDR3 DNA is TGTGCCAGCAGCTCCTTCCTGGAGGGGCCCTTCTCCTACGAGCAGTACTTC. Protein sequence: CASSSFLEGPFSYEQYF.

This chain links TRBV4-2 with TRBJ2-1; 10 bases are a match to TRBD2. The V segment lost 0 bases and the J segment 6 bases; nucleotides outside the gene matches: 5. The CDR3 spans 16 residues. Looked up from germline, CDR1 is LGHNA and CDR2 is YNFKEQ. This chain's CDR3 is CASSQESGGATNEQFF. CDR3 in DNA: TGTGCCAGCAGCCAAGAAAGCGGGGGGGCCACCAATGAGCAGTTCTTC.

The chain uses TRBV21-1 and TRBJ2-2; TRBD1 reflects the table's D call only, with no check against the DNA. TRBV21-1 corresponds to a pseudogene. The CDR3 runs 17 residues. The CDR3 reads CASSGWGTGDWAGELFF. The DNA of the CDR3 is TGTGCCAGCAGCGGGTGGGGCACAGGGGATTGGGCCGGGGAGCTGTTTTTT.

This clonotype occurred a few times. The chain is built from TRBV15 and TRBJ2-5; unclear D gene. The CDR3 runs 14 residues. CDR1 and CDR2 (germline): LNHNV, YYDKDF (reference sequence). V was clipped by 2 bases and J by 2 bases, with 9 bases between them. CDR3 residues: CATSRTAVQETQYF. CDR3 DNA: TGTGCCACCAGCAGAACGGCAGTTCAAGAGACCCAGTACTTC.

The V call is TRBV24-1, the J call TRBJ1-1, with a possible D match to TRBD1 (6 bases). V was clipped by 4 bases and J by 2 bases, with 13 bases between them. The CDR3 is 15 amino acids. Germline loops: CDR1 KGHDR, CDR2 SFDVKD. DNA of the CDR3: TGTGCCACCAGTGAGGATGACAGGCCCAACACTGAAGCTTTCTTT. Translation: CATSEDDRPNTEAFF.

This clonotype was detected a few times. CDR3 DNA sequence: TGTGCCAGCAGCACCTCGGTCCTAACCTACACCTTC. Translated: CASSTSVLTYTF. The chain employs TRBV28 and TRBJ1-2; no reliable D call. CDR3 length: 12 amino acids. Germline values: CDR1 MDHEN, CDR2 SYDVKM. V dropped 6 bases and J dropped 10 bases, with 15 bases sitting between them.

The chain uses TRBV2 and TRBJ1-1; the D is unclear. In germline, CDR1 is SNHLY, CDR2 FYNNEI. The CDR3 contains 13 residues. V was trimmed by 5 bases and J by 4 bases, leaving 11 bases between them. Here the CDR3 DNA reads TGTGCCAGCAGTCCCCAGGTTTTCACTGAAGCTTTCTTT. As protein: CASSPQVFTEAFF.

The table lists this clonotype with a few counts. This chain connects TRBV20-1 to TRBJ2-5; the D gene is possibly TRBD2 (7 bases). The J call may be in error: the DNA end matches TRBJ2-7 better. Germline V gives CDR1 DFQATT, CDR2 SNEGSKA (reference sequence). CDR3 length: 14 residues. The CDR3 DNA reads TGCAGTGCTAGGGGGGGGCAGGGCCCTTACGAGCAGTACTTC. The encoded protein is CSARGGQGPYEQYF.

The V gene is TRBV10-3, the J gene TRBJ2-1; TRBD2 aligns across 11 bases. Looked up from germline, CDR1 is ENHRY and CDR2 is SYGVKD. V lost 3 bases and J lost 10; bases outside the gene matches: 11. CDR3 length equals 16 residues. The CDR3 spells CAISDLAGGPPEEQFF. CDR3 in DNA: TGTGCCATCAGTGATCTAGCGGGGGGACCCCCAGAAGAGCAGTTCTTC.

A few counts support this clonotype. The chain joins TRBV24-1 to TRBJ2-1; D ambiguous. CDR1 is KGHDR, CDR2 SFDVKD, per germline. V was pared by 1 base and J by 13 bases, with 10 bases between. The CDR3 loop spans 12 amino acids. The CDR3 DNA is TGTGCCACCAGTGATTTAGTAACGGCTCAGTTCTTC. Protein product: CATSDLVTAQFF.

The chain couples TRBV18 to TRBJ2-5; D is tentatively TRBD1 or TRBD2 (5 bases each). Trimming left V 3 bases short and J 11 bases short, with 19 bases between. Germline V gene sequence: CDR1 KGHSH, CDR2 LQKENI. The length of the CDR3 is 14 residues. In DNA form, the CDR3 reads TGTGCCAGCTCACCTTTACGAGGGGCGAAAGAGCAGTACTTC. Its protein product is CASSPLRGAKEQYF. Looking up the rest from reference TRBV18 and TRBJ2-5 gives the full variable domain: NAGVMQNPRHLVRRRGQEARLRCSPMKGHSHVYWYRQLPEEGLKFMVYLQKENIIDESGMPKERFSAEFPKEGPSILRIQQVVRGDSAAYFCASSPLRGAKEQYFGPGTRLLVL.

This clonotype was seen a few times. This chain connects TRBV4-1 to TRBJ2-5, with D tentatively TRBD2 (6 bases). Germline V lookup: CDR1 MGHRA, CDR2 YSYEKL. The CDR3 runs 14 residues. Trimming pared 5 bases from V and 3 bases from J, leaving 13 bases between. CDR3 in DNA: TGCGCCAGCAGCTCCCGGCGGGGAGAAGAGACCCAGTACTTC. It codes for CASSSRRGEETQYF.

This clonotype showed up just a few times. The chain links TRBV27 to TRBJ1-2, with 10 bases identical to TRBD1. Germline V gene sequence: CDR1 MNHEY, CDR2 SMNVEV (reference sequence). V trimming: 1 base; J trimming: 8 bases; junction bases outside the gene matches: 10. The CDR3 consists of 16 residues. CDR3 sequence reads: CASSLWTGGSLNGYTF. Written as DNA, the CDR3 is TGTGCCAGCAGTTTATGGACAGGGGGTTCCCTCAACGGCTACACCTTC.

The V and J genes are TRBV19 and TRBJ2-1; D call uncertain. Trimming pared 5 bases from V and 9 bases from J, leaving 11 bases between. This CDR3 comprises 12 residues. Germline V gene data show CDR1 as LNHDA and CDR2 as SQIVND (reference sequence). The CDR3 sequence: CASSGIRSEQFF. The CDR3 nucleotides are TGTGCCAGTAGTGGGATCAGGAGTGAGCAGTTCTTC. The whole variable domain, filled in from reference TRBV19 and TRBJ2-1, reads DGGITQSPKYLFRKEGQNVTLSCEQNLNHDAMYWYRQDPGQGLRLIYYSQIVNDFQKGDIAEGYSVSREKKESFPLTVTSAQKNPTAFYLCASSGIRSEQFFGPGTRLTVL.

This chain uses TRBV7-2 with TRBJ1-2, with D possibly being TRBD1 (6 bases). Looked up from germline, CDR1 is SGHTA and CDR2 is FQGNSA. V dropped 5 bases and J dropped 2 bases, with 18 bases sitting between them. CDR3 length equals 16 residues. This chain's CDR3 is CASSPPGYRANYGYTF. CDR3 in DNA: TGTGCCAGCAGCCCTCCCGGGTACAGGGCGAACTATGGCTACACCTTC.

This chain joins TRBV29-1 and TRBJ1-1, with 7 bases that match TRBD1. V was pared by 6 bases and J by 0 bases, with 10 bases of the junction left unmatched. The CDR3 extends over 15 amino acids. From germline, CDR1 is SQVTM and CDR2 ANQGSEA. As DNA, the CDR3 is TGCAGCGTGTGGGATCAGGGGGAACTGAACACTGAAGCTTTCTTT. Translating gives CSVWDQGELNTEAFF.

The chain carries TRBV19 and TRBJ2-4; D perhaps matches TRBD1 (6 bases). The J call is doubtful: the DNA matches TRBJ2-7 better. The CDR3 runs to 14 residues. Germline CDR1 LNHDA, CDR2 SQIVND (reference sequence). The CDR3 sequence is CASSIQGLEGEQYF. The CDR3 DNA is TGTGCCAGTAGTATACAGGGGCTAGAGGGCGAGCAGTACTTC.

This clonotype was recorded only once. A much more abundant neighbour one base away suggests this may be a read error. This sequence joins TRBV29-1 and TRBJ2-1, with a tentative D call TRBD2 (5 bases). The V and J ends lost 5 bases and 10 bases respectively, with 18 bases between them. The CDR3 covers 13 residues. The germline CDR1 and CDR2 sequences are SQVTM and ANQGSEA. The CDR3 sequence: CSVFPAGTYEQFF. The CDR3 DNA is TGCAGCGTTTTCCCCGCGGGTACCTACGAGCAGTTCTTC.

Here the CDR3 reads CASSFRTGFIEAFF. CDR3 DNA sequence: TGCGCCAGCAGCTTTCGAACAGGGTTTATTGAAGCTTTCTTT. The chain uses TRBV4-1 and TRBJ1-1; tentative D call: TRBD1 (6 bases). CDR1 and CDR2 from the germline V gene are MGHRA and YSYEKL. The CDR3 is made up of 14 amino acids. Trimming cost V 5 bases and J 7 bases, with 17 bases left between them.

A few counts support this clonotype. The chain links TRBV28 to TRBJ2-7; 8 positions agree with TRBD1. Germline V gives CDR1 MDHEN, CDR2 SYDVKM. This CDR3 is built from 15 residues. V shed 8 bases, J shed 6 bases, and the junction held 15 bases outside the gene matches. Here the CDR3 reads CASQVGPGTGTEQYF. The CDR3 DNA is TGTGCCAGCCAAGTAGGACCCGGGACAGGAACCGAGCAGTACTTC.

This clonotype was seen only a few times. The chain carries TRBV29-1 and TRBJ2-1; TRBD1 might be the D (5 bases). The CDR3 is 12 amino acids. The V gene's germline CDR1 is SQVTM and CDR2 ANQGSEA. Trimming took off 6 bases at V and 5 bases at J, with 11 bases between the two ends. As DNA, the CDR3 is TGCAGCGTCGGCCCGACAGACAATGAGCAGTTCTTC. It encodes CSVGPTDNEQFF.

This clonotype has a handful of counts. The rearrangement uses TRBV29-1 and TRBJ2-7; maybe TRBD1 (6 bases). This CDR3 comprises 13 residues. Trimming took 2 bases from V and 2 from J, leaving 10 bases between them. The V gene's germline CDR1 is SQVTM and CDR2 ANQGSEA. The CDR3: CSVEKDSPYEQYF. CDR3 nucleotides: TGCAGCGTTGAAAAGGACAGCCCCTACGAGCAGTACTTC.

V and J are TRBV9 and TRBJ2-3; a possible D gene is TRBD2 (7 bases). The germline gives CDR1 SGDLS, CDR2 YYNGEE. Trimming pared 4 bases from V and 2 bases from J, leaving 17 bases between. This CDR3 is 16 amino acids long. The CDR3 nucleotides are TGTGCCAGCAGCCAGATTGGGCGGGGGCACACAGATACGCAGTATTTT. It codes for CASSQIGRGHTDTQYF.

This clonotype appeared a few times. This chain joins TRBV12-5 and TRBJ2-1; D remains unclear. Per the germline V gene, CDR1 is LGHNT and CDR2 is FRNRAP. The CDR3 has 16 amino acids. V lost 1 base to trimming and J lost 5 bases, with 15 bases between them. CDR3 sequence: CASGLGTTVNDNEQFF. DNA of the CDR3: TGTGCTAGTGGTTTGGGTACGACCGTGAATGACAATGAGCAGTTCTTC.

This clonotype has more than one count but fewer than ten. The chain joins TRBV6-5 to TRBJ2-4, with TRBD1 as a possible D gene (6 bases). The CDR3 runs to 13 residues. V was pared by 5 bases and J by 7 bases, with 12 bases between. Germline CDR1 is MNHEY and CDR2 is SVGAGI. The CDR3, as DNA: TGTGCCAGCAGTCCCTGGGACAACAACATTCAGTACTTC. It encodes CASSPWDNNIQYF.